This TCR beta chain was profiled in a study of T cell responses to AZD1222 COVID-19 vaccine. Study findings and constraints: White British people made up most donors, females outnumbered males, and clonal diversity was possibly underestimated.

The CDR3 length is 16 residues. CDR1 is SGHAT, CDR2 FQNNGV, per germline. V was cut by 1 base and J by 5 bases, with 15 bases left in between. Measured with immunoSEQ multiplex PCR; TCRdb has only the in-frame clones, and not every one. The repertoire has some 110,000 clones, around 91% of them found once; the top ten carry 6.5% to 10%. As concerns this clone: What it recognizes is unknown.

Sequences were derived from peripheral blood, sampled 28 days after the second AZD1222 dose. The chain joins TRBV11-2 to TRBJ2-1, with D uncertain. The source of this sequence is an adult who received the AZD1222 COVID-19 vaccine. In nucleotides, the CDR3 is TGTGCCAGCAGCTTAGTCGGGCGTCGGTCCCACAATGAGCAGTTCTTC. Its translation: CASSLVGRRSHNEQFF.